This T cell receptor (beta chain) was identified during a study of blood T cell repertoires in COVID-19. Study-wide context: Samples representing acute and convalescent COVID-19 were sourced from the United States, Italy and Spain. Sample material is recorded as cDNA or gDNA derived from T cells, B-cell-depleted T cells, or PBMCs.

Per the authors' pipeline: The assay estimated nucleated cells by amplifying reference gene primers. Produced via immunoSEQ multiplex PCR; TCRdb's table is partial and in-frame only. V and J calls and clone size are those listed in that table; D and trimming were worked out from the DNA. Of around 280,000 clones detected, around 85% appear once; the ten largest clones hold less than 2.5%. V was cut by 4 bases and J by 6 bases, with 15 bases left in between. Germline-derived CDR1 and CDR2 are MNHEY and SVGEGT. The CDR3 runs to 14 residues. Sequencing input: peripheral blood. The clonotype originates from a woman aged 30 to 39 who had recovered from COVID-19. The J gene is TRBJ2-5, the V gene TRBV6-2 or TRBV6-3; a weak D match, TRBD2 (6 bases). Here the CDR3 DNA reads TGTGCCAGCAGTTCGGAGGGCCGGGAGAAGACCCAGTACTTC. Amino acid sequence: CASSSEGREKTQYF.